Listed here are 8 T cell receptor beta chains from one sample, sequenced in a study of blood T cell repertoires in COVID-19. Sequencing was performed with immunoSEQ multiplex PCR; in TCRdb, only in-frame clones are kept and a portion is missing. The table lists 200,000 to 250,000 clones, approximately 81% of them singletons. The sample consisted of PBMCs or T cells enriched from blood (not recorded which). These receptors originate from a man aged 40-55 years who had recovered from COVID-19.

CDR3 protein: CSVAVAGGYGELFF. The CDR3 bases are TGCAGCGTTGCGGTAGCGGGAGGTTACGGGGAGCTGTTTTTT. This chain links TRBV29-1 with TRBJ2-2; TRBD2 agrees at 10 bases. V was clipped by 4 bases and J by 7 bases; unmatched bases: 6. The CDR3 has 14 residues. The germline V gene has CDR1 SQVTM and CDR2 ANQGSEA.

This chain joins TRBV9 and TRBJ2-3; 10 bases match TRBD1. Looked up from germline, CDR1 is SGDLS and CDR2 is YYNGEE. This CDR3 region has 16 residues. Trimming took 1 base from V and 2 from J; bases not matched to a gene: 4. The CDR3 region has the DNA TGTGCCAGCAGCGTACGGACAGGGGGAACCACAGATACGCAGTATTTT. Its protein is CASSVRTGGTTDTQYF.

This clone was detected only a few times. The chain carries TRBV28 and TRBJ1-6; D unresolved. Trimming left V 5 bases short and J 8 bases short, with 19 bases between. CDR1 and CDR2 (germline): MDHEN, SYDVKM. The CDR3 covers 16 residues. CDR3: CASSGGPLGEDSPLHF. CDR3 sequence (DNA): TGTGCCAGCAGTGGAGGACCGCTCGGAGAGGATTCACCCCTCCACTTT.

The chain has TRBV15 and TRBJ2-7, with TRBD1 identical over 9 bases. The junction had 4 bases not matched to a gene; V was cut back by 3 bases and J by 4 bases. There are 14 residues in the CDR3. Germline CDR1 reads LNHNV; CDR2 reads YYDKDF (reference sequence). CDR3 region: CATSRDRGPYEQYF. The CDR3 region has the DNA TGTGCCACCAGCAGGGACAGGGGACCTTACGAGCAGTACTTC.

V and J are TRBV5-1 and TRBJ2-7; D may be TRBD1 (7 bases). The CDR3 covers 14 residues. V was pared by 4 bases and J by 5 bases, with 16 bases between. Germline CDR1 SGHRS, CDR2 YFSETQ. The CDR3 here is CASSLMEGANEQYF. CDR3 in DNA: TGCGCCAGCAGCCTTATGGAGGGGGCAAACGAGCAGTACTTC.

The chain has TRBV30 and TRBJ2-7, with TRBD2 matching over 7 bases. This CDR3 region has 15 residues. The germline gives CDR1 GTSNPN, CDR2 SVGIG (reference sequence). V was pared by 0 bases and J by 4 bases, with 9 bases of the junction left unmatched. As DNA, the CDR3 is TGTGCCTGGAGTGTTGGCGGGGCGGGGGAATACGAGCAGTACTTC. Its protein product is CAWSVGGAGEYEQYF.

The rearrangement links TRBV5-8 to TRBJ2-7; possibly TRBD1 for D (7 bases). Germline V gene lookup returns CDR1 SGHTS and CDR2 YDEGEE. With 4 bases removed from V and 3 bases from J, the gap between germline ends came to 17 bases. This CDR3 is 15 amino acids long. CDR3 region: CASSTRDSEYYEQYF. The CDR3 coding sequence is TGTGCCAGCAGCACGCGGGACAGTGAATACTACGAGCAGTACTTC. Full variable domain (missing parts from reference TRBV5-8 and TRBJ2-7): EAGVTQSPTHLIKTRGQQATLRCSPISGHTSVYWYQQALGLGLQFLLWYDEGEERNRGNFPPRFSGRQFPNYSSELNVNALELEDSALYLCASSTRDSEYYEQYFGPGTRLTVT.

The chain links TRBV12-5 to TRBJ2-5, with D possibly being TRBD2 (5 bases). Trimming removed 2 bases at V and 5 bases at J, with 18 bases between. Germline CDR1 is LGHNT and CDR2 is FRNRAP. The CDR3 totals 16 residues. CDR3: CASGLHGKGRLETQYF. DNA for the CDR3: TGTGCTAGTGGTTTGCACGGGAAAGGGCGGTTGGAGACCCAGTACTTC.